This T cell receptor beta chain was recorded in a study of spatial heterogeneity in lung cancer. Study at large: Donors were around 70 untreated early-stage non-small cell lung cancer patients.

Germline values: CDR1 SEHNR, CDR2 FQNEAQ (reference sequence). The ends lost 4 bases at V and 5 bases at J; junction bases unmatched: 5. The CDR3 extends over 14 amino acids. Overall study findings and caveats: Ubiquitous, expanded tumor-derived TCRs were more frequently observed in blood at resection than at follow-up.

This clonotype was observed a few times. What it binds is not known. TCRdb analysed the 5' RACE reads with MiXCR anew, one entry per CDR3 protein. Of about 100,000 distinct CDR3 sequences in the sample, approximately 20% are singletons; the top ten hold 20% to 25%. Time point: blood at routine non-recurrence follow-up after resection. This specimen was PBMCs, taken at follow-up. V usage is TRBV7-9 and J usage is TRBJ2-7, with TRBD2 identical over 10 bases. This sequence was found in a male donor with early-stage non-small cell lung cancer. The DNA of the CDR3 is TGTGCCAGCAGCTCGGGACTAGCGCTCCACGAGCAGTACTTC. It translates to CASSSGLALHEQYF. Drawing the rest from reference TRBV7-9 and TRBJ2-7, the complete variable domain is DTGVSQNPRHKITKRGQNVTFRCDPISEHNRLYWYRQTLGQGPEFLTYFQNEAQLEKSRLLSDRFSAERPKGSFSTLEIQRTEQGDSAMYLCASSSGLALHEQYFGPGTRLTVT.